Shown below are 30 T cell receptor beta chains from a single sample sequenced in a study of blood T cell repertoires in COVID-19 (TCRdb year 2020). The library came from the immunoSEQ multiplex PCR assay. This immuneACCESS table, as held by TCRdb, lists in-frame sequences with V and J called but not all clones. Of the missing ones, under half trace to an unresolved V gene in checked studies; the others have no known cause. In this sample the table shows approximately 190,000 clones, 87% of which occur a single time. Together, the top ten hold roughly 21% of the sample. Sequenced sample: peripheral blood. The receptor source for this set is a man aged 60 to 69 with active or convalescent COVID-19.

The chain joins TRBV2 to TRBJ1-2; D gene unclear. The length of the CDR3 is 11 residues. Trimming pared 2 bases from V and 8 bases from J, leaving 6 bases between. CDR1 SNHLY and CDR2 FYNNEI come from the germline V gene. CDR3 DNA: TGTGCCAGCAGTGAACTCGGGGGCTACACCTTC. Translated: CASSELGGYTF.

The CDR3 spells CASSQRLAGAINEQFF. CDR3 nucleotides: TGTGCCAGCAGCCAACGACTAGCGGGGGCTATAAATGAGCAGTTCTTC. J is TRBJ2-1 and V is TRBV3-1 (or the pseudogene TRBV3-2); the match to TRBD2 covers 12 bases. V shed 2 bases, J shed 7 bases, and the junction held 6 bases outside the gene matches. The CDR3 has 16 amino acids. Germline V lookup: CDR1 LGHDT, CDR2 YNNKEL (reference sequence).

The CDR3 loop is CASSLLQGREQYF. CDR3 nucleotides: TGTGCCAGCAGTCTTCTGCAGGGGCGCGAGCAGTACTTC. The chain recombines TRBV27 with TRBJ2-7, with D possibly matching TRBD1 (6 bases). CDR1 is MNHEY, CDR2 SMNVEV, per germline (reference sequence). CDR3 size: 13 residues. The ends were cut back, 5 bases at V and 6 bases at J, with 14 bases in the middle.

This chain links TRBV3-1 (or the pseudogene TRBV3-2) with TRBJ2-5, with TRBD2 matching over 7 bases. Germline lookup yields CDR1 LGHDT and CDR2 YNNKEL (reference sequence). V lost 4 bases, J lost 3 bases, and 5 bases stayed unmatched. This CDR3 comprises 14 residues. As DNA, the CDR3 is TGTGCCAGCAGCCCCTTGGGGGGGGAAGAGACCCAGTACTTC. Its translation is CASSPLGGEETQYF.

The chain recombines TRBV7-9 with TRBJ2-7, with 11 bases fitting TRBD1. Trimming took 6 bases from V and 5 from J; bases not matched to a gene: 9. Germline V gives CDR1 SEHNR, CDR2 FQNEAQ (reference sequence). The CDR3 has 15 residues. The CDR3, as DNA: TGTGCCAGCAGTCAGGACAGGGGGCCTAACAACGAGCAGTACTTC. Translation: CASSQDRGPNNEQYF.

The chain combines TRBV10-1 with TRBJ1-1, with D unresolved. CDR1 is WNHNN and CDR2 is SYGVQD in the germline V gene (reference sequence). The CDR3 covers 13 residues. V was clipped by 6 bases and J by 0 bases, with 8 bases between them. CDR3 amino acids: CASRQTMNTEAFF. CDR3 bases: TGCGCCAGCAGACAGACCATGAACACTGAAGCTTTCTTT.

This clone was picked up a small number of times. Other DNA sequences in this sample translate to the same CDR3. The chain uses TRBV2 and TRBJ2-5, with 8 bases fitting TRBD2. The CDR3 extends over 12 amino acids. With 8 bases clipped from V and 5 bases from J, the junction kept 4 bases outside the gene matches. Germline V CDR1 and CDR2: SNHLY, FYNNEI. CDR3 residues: CASRREGETQYF. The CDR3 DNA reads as TGTGCCAGCCGTCGGGAGGGTGAGACCCAGTACTTC.

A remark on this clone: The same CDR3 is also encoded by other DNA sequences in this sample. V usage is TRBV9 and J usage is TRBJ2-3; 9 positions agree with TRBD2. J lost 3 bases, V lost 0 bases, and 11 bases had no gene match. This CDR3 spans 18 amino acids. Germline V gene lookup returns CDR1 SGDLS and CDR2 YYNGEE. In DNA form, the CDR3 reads TGTGCCAGCAGCGTAGCATCGACTAGCGGAGGTAGGACAGATACGCAGTATTTT. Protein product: CASSVASTSGGRTDTQYF.

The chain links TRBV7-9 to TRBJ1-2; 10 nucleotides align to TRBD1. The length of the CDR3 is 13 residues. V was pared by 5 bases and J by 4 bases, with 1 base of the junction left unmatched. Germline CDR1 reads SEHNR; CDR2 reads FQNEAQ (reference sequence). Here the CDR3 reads CASSRTGGYGYTF. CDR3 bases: TGTGCCAGCAGCCGGACAGGGGGCTATGGCTACACCTTC.

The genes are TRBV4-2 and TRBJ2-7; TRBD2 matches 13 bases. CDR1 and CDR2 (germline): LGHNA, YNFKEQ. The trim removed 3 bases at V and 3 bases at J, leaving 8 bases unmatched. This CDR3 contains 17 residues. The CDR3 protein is CASSQIGTSGTYYEQYF. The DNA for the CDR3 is TGTGCCAGCAGCCAGATAGGGACTAGCGGGACGTACTACGAGCAGTACTTC.

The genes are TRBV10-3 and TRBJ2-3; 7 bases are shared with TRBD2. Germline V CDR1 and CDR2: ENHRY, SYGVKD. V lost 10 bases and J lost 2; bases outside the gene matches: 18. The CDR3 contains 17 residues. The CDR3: CATGPWGAGVDTDTQYF. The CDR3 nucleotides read TGTGCCACGGGCCCTTGGGGTGCGGGGGTCGACACAGATACGCAGTATTTT.

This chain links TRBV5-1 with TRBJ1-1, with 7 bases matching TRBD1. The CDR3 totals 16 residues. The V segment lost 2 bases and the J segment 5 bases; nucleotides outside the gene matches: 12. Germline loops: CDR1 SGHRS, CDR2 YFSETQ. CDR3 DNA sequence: TGCGCCAGCAGCTTCCTAAGCGACAGGGCTGGTACTGAAGCTTTCTTT. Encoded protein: CASSFLSDRAGTEAFF. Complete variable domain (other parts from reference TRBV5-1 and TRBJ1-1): KAGVTQTPRYLIKTRGQQVTLSCSPISGHRSVSWYQQTPGQGLQFLFEYFSETQRNKGNFPGRFSGRQFSNSRSEMNVSTLELGDSALYLCASSFLSDRAGTEAFFGQGTRLTVV.

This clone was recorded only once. This CDR3 reads CASSRVTGQSEQFF. CDR3 bases: TGTGCCAGCAGTAGAGTGACAGGGCAGAGTGAGCAGTTCTTC. The chain couples TRBV2 to TRBJ2-1; 7 bases are a match to TRBD1. Germline CDR1 and CDR2: SNHLY and FYNNEI. The CDR3 length is 14 residues. Trimming at V came to 5 bases and at J to 9 bases, leaving 10 bases not matched to a gene.

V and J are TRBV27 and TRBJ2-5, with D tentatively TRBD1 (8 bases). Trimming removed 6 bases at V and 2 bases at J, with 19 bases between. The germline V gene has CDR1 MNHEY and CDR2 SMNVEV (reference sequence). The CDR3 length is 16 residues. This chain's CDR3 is CASSERDRKIQETQYF. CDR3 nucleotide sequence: TGTGCCAGCAGCGAGCGGGACAGGAAGATTCAAGAGACCCAGTACTTC.

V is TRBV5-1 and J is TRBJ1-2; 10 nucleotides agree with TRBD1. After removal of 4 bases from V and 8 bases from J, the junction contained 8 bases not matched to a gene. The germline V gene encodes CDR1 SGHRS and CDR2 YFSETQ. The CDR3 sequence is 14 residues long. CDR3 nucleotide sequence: TGCGCCAGCAGCCCGGGACAGGGGACAGGAGGCTACACCTTC. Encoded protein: CASSPGQGTGGYTF.

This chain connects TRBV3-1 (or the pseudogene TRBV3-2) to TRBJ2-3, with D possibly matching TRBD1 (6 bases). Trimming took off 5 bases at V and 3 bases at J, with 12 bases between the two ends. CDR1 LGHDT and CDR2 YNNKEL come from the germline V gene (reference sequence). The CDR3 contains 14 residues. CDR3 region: CASSFGGVTDTQYF. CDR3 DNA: TGTGCCAGCAGCTTTGGGGGCGTGACAGATACGCAGTATTTT.

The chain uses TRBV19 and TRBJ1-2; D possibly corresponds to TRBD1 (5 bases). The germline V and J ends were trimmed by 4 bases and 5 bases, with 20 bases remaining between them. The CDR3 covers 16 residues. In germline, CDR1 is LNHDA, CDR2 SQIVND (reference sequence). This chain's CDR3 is CASSKGISLSFYGYTF. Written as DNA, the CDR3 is TGTGCCAGTAGTAAGGGGATAAGCCTTTCTTTTTATGGCTACACCTTC.

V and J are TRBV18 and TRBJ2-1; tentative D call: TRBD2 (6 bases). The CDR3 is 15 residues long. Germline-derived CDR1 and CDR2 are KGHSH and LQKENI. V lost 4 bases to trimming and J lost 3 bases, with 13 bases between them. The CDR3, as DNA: TGTGCCAGCTCACTTCGACTAGATTTCTACAATGAGCAGTTCTTC. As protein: CASSLRLDFYNEQFF.

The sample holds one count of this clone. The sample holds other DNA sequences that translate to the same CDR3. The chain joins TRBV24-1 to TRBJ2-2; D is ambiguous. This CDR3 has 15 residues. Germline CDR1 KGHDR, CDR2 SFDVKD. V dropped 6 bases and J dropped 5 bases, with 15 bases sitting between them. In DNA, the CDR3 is TGTGCCACCAGTTACAAGGAGACCCTAACCGGGGAGCTGTTTTTT. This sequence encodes CATSYKETLTGELFF.

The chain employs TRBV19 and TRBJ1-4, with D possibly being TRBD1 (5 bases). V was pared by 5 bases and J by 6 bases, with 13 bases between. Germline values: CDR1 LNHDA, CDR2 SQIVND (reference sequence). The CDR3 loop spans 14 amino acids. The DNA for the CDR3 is TGTGCCAGTAGTGAACAGCGGGACCATGAAAAACTGTTTTTT. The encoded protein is CASSEQRDHEKLFF. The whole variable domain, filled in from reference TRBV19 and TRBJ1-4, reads DGGITQSPKYLFRKEGQNVTLSCEQNLNHDAMYWYRQDPGQGLRLIYYSQIVNDFQKGDIAEGYSVSREKKESFPLTVTSAQKNPTAFYLCASSEQRDHEKLFFGSGTQLSVL.

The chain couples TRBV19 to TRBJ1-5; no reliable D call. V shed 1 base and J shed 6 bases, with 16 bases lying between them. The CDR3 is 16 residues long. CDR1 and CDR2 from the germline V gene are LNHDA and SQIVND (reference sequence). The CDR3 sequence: CASSIGRYGVGQPQHF. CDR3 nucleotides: TGTGCCAGTAGTATAGGACGGTACGGGGTAGGTCAGCCCCAGCATTTT.

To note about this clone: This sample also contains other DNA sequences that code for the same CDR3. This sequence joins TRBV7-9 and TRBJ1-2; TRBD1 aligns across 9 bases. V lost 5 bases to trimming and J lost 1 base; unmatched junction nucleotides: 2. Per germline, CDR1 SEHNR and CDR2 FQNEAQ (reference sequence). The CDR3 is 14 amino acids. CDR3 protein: CASSLGQGNYGYTF. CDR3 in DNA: TGTGCCAGCAGCCTGGGACAGGGTAACTATGGCTACACCTTC.

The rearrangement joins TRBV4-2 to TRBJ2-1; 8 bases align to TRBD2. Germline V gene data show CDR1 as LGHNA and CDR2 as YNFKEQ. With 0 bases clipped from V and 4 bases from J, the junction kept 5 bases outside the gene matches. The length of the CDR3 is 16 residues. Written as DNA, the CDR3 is TGTGCCAGCAGCCAAGAAATAGCGGGGTTTTACAATGAGCAGTTCTTC. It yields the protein CASSQEIAGFYNEQFF.

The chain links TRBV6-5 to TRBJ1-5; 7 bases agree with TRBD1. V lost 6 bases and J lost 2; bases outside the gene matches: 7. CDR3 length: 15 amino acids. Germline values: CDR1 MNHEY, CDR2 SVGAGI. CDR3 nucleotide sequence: TGTGCCAGCAGCCCGACAGGGAGTGGCAATCAGCCCCAGCATTTT. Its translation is CASSPTGSGNQPQHF.

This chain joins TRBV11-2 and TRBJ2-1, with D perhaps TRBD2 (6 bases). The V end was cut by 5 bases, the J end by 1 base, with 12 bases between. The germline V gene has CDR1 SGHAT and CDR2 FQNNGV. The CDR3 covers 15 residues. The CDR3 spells CASSVGTPSYNEQFF. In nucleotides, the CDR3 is TGTGCCAGCAGCGTCGGGACTCCATCCTACAATGAGCAGTTCTTC.

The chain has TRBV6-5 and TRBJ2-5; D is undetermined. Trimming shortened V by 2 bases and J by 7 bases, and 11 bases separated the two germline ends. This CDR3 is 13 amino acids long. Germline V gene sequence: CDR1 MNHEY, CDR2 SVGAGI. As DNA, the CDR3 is TGTGCCAGCAGTTACAGGCTAGAAGGGACCCAGTACTTC. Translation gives CASSYRLEGTQYF.

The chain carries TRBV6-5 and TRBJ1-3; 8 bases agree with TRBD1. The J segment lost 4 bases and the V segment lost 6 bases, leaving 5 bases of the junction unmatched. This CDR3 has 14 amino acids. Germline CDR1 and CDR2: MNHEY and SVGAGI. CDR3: CASSLTGAGNTIYF. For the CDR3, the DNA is TGTGCCAGCAGCCTGACAGGGGCCGGAAACACCATATATTTT.

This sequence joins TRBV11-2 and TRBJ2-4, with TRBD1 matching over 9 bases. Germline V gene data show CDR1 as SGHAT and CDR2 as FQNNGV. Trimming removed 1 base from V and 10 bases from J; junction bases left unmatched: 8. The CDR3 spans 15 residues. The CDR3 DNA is TGTGCCAGCAGCTTAGGCGGGACAGGGTCCCGTATTCAGTACTTC. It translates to CASSLGGTGSRIQYF.

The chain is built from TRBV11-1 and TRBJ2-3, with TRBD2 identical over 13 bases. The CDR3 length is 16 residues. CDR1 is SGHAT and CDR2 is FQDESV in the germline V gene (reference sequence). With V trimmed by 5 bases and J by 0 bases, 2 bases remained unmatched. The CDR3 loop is CASSTGLAGSTDTQYF. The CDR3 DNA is TGTGCCAGCAGCACGGGACTAGCGGGGAGCACAGATACGCAGTATTTT.

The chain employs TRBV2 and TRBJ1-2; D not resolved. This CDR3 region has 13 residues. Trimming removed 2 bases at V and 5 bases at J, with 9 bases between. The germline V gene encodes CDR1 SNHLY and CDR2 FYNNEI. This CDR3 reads CASSESFGYGYTF. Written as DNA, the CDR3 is TGTGCCAGCAGTGAATCGTTCGGTTATGGCTACACCTTC.